One and the same sample provided the 10 T cell receptor beta chains below, sequenced in a study of blood T cell repertoires in COVID-19. The data were produced by immunoSEQ multiplex PCR, yet TCRdb's version contains in-frame clones alone and is incomplete. The repertoire includes 200,000 to 250,000 clones, approximately 83% of them detected once, and approximately 2% sits in the top ten. Sequencing was done on a sample of peripheral blood. The receptors derive from a young man who had recovered from COVID-19.

CDR3 bases: TGTGCCAGCAGCCTAGACAGTTTCCAGCCCCAGCATTTT. Encoded protein: CASSLDSFQPQHF. The chain combines TRBV3-1 (or the pseudogene TRBV3-2) with TRBJ1-5, with D maybe TRBD1 (5 bases). The CDR3 sequence is 13 residues long. Germline V gene sequence: CDR1 LGHDT, CDR2 YNNKEL (reference sequence). The V and J ends lost 4 bases and 7 bases respectively, with 11 bases between them.

This chain links TRBV10-3 with TRBJ1-1, with 7 bases that match TRBD1. Germline-derived CDR1 and CDR2 are ENHRY and SYGVKD. CDR3 length: 12 amino acids. V shed 5 bases, J shed 8 bases, and the junction held 5 bases outside the gene matches. The CDR3 protein is CAISPGGQEAFF. Written as DNA, the CDR3 is TGTGCCATCAGTCCAGGGGGACAGGAAGCTTTCTTT.

The V call is TRBV5-5, the J call TRBJ1-2; 9 bases line up with TRBD1. This CDR3 has 16 amino acids. The junction had 10 bases not matched to a gene; V was cut back by 0 bases and J by 7 bases. CDR1 and CDR2 (germline): SGHKS, YYEKEE (reference sequence). The CDR3 nucleotides read TGTGCCAGCAGCTTGGGAGACACAGGGGGCGCGGGTGGCTACACCTTC. Translated: CASSLGDTGGAGGYTF.

The rearrangement links TRBV21-1 to TRBJ2-3; TRBD1 reflects the table's D call only, with no check against the DNA. TRBV21-1 is a pseudogene segment. The CDR3 spans 16 residues. CDR3 protein: CASSKVGQGVPDTQYF. CDR3 coding DNA: TGTGCCAGCAGCAAAGTGGGACAGGGGGTTCCAGATACGCAGTATTTT.

The chain uses TRBV11-2 and TRBJ2-7; maybe TRBD1 (5 bases). This CDR3 contains 12 residues. From germline, CDR1 is SGHAT and CDR2 FQNNGV. Deletions cut 5 bases from V and 8 bases from J, with 13 bases between. The CDR3 here is CASSPQGFKQYF. DNA of the CDR3: TGTGCCAGCAGCCCTCAGGGATTCAAGCAGTACTTC.

The chain recombines TRBV5-1 with TRBJ1-2; 8 bases fit TRBD1. Trimming at V came to 4 bases and at J to 7 bases, leaving 9 bases not matched to a gene. The germline V gene has CDR1 SGHRS and CDR2 YFSETQ. This CDR3 contains 14 residues. The CDR3 coding sequence is TGCGCCAGCAGCCATGAACAGGGGGGCTCTGGCTACACCTTC. Its protein product is CASSHEQGGSGYTF.

Only one count was recorded for this clone. The CDR3 DNA reads as TGTGCCAGCAGTTCAGGGAGGGCGAATCAGCCCCAGCATTTT. Translated, it gives CASSSGRANQPQHF. The rearrangement links TRBV3-1 (or the pseudogene TRBV3-2) to TRBJ1-5, with a tentative D call TRBD1 (5 bases). The CDR3 covers 14 residues. V was clipped by 6 bases and J by 4 bases, with 13 bases between them. Germline V gives CDR1 LGHDT, CDR2 YNNKEL (reference sequence).

The CDR3 sequence: CASSLAGDTGAFF. CDR3 DNA sequence: TGCGCCAGCAGCTTGGCCGGGGACACAGGAGCTTTCTTT. This rearrangement joins TRBV5-1 to TRBJ1-1, with D maybe TRBD1 (6 bases). The CDR3 sequence is 13 residues long. Trimming took off 0 bases at V and 10 bases at J, with 13 bases between the two ends. Germline lookup yields CDR1 SGHRS and CDR2 YFSETQ.

V and J are TRBV6-5 and TRBJ2-1; weak D call: TRBD2 (6 bases). Trimming removed 7 bases at V and 6 bases at J, with 13 bases between. The CDR3 is 13 amino acids. The germline gives CDR1 MNHEY, CDR2 SVGAGI. CDR3 residues: CASIASASNEQFF. CDR3 DNA: TGTGCCAGCATCGCTAGCGCGTCCAATGAGCAGTTCTTC.

The rearrangement uses TRBV5-1 and TRBJ1-1; TRBD1 matches 7 bases. The germline gives CDR1 SGHRS, CDR2 YFSETQ. V shed 5 bases and J 1 base; nucleotides not matched to a gene: 8. The CDR3 is 15 residues long. The CDR3 DNA reads as TGCGCCAGCAGTATATGGACAGGTACGAACACTGAAGCTTTCTTT. Translation gives CASSIWTGTNTEAFF.